The 14 T cell receptor beta chains below all came from one sample that was sequenced in a study of blood T cells in healthy people across ages. Sample-barcoded 5' priming and a J-beta primer mix drove a second PCR of roughly 6 to 12 cycles. TCRdb re-derived calls from the 5' RACE reads in MiXCR, one entry per CDR3 protein. This sample has 850,000 or so distinct CDR3 sequences, with more than 25% found just once. Sample: blood. The receptor source for this set is an elderly woman in good health.

The V and J genes are TRBV20-1 and TRBJ2-2; 8 nucleotides agree with TRBD2. J gave up 5 bases and V 2 bases, and 10 bases lay outside the gene matches. This CDR3 has 16 residues. Germline V gene lookup returns CDR1 DFQATT and CDR2 SNEGSKA (reference sequence). For the CDR3, the DNA is TGCAGTGCTAGATCCCCCGGCGGGGGGAGTACCGGGGAGCTGTTTTTT. This codes for CSARSPGGGSTGELFF.

This clonotype was seen repeatedly, ten times or more. V usage is TRBV7-2 and J usage is TRBJ2-1; 7 bases map to TRBD2. V lost 6 bases and J lost 9; bases outside the gene matches: 11. The CDR3 loop spans 14 amino acids. CDR1 and CDR2 (germline): SGHTA, FQGNSA. The CDR3 protein is CASRAGDRGGEQFF. CDR3 DNA: TGTGCCAGCAGGGCGGGGGACCGTGGAGGTGAGCAGTTCTTC.

Ten or more counts support this clonotype. The chain joins TRBV6-2 or TRBV6-3 to TRBJ2-7, with D possibly TRBD1 on 5 matching bases. The V end lost 5 bases, the J end lost 3 bases, and 11 bases lay between the germline ends. Germline values: CDR1 MNHEY, CDR2 SVGEGT. The length of the CDR3 is 13 residues. The CDR3 DNA reads as TGTGCCAGCAGTCAGGGAACCATCTACGAGCAGTACTTC. It is translated as CASSQGTIYEQYF.

This clonotype was recorded at least ten times. The rearrangement uses TRBV6-1 and TRBJ2-7; perhaps TRBD2 as D (5 bases). Germline CDR1 MNHNS, CDR2 SASEGT. This CDR3 spans 15 amino acids. V was trimmed by 5 bases and J by 0 bases, leaving 14 bases between them. For the CDR3, the DNA is TGTGCCAGCAGTCGGGGTGGCCCACGCTCCTACGAGCAGTACTTC. It is translated as CASSRGGPRSYEQYF.

In its sample, this clonotype was seen many times. The junction and the germline gene differ at one end; a read error may be behind it. V gene TRBV6-2 or TRBV6-3 combines with J gene TRBJ2-3; D might be TRBD2 (5 bases). Germline CDR1 and CDR2: MNHEY and SVGEGT. The CDR3 consists of 15 residues. CDR3 sequence: CVSSYGGSSTDTQYF. The DNA for the CDR3 is TGTGTCAGCAGTTATGGAGGCAGCAGCACAGATACGCAGTATTTT.

This chain connects TRBV11-2 to TRBJ2-2; weak D call: TRBD1 (5 bases). Germline assignment: CDR1 SGHAT and CDR2 FQNNGV. V lost 9 bases to trimming and J lost 5 bases, with 19 bases between them. CDR3 length equals 15 residues. CDR3 residues: CASSNRQGNTGELFF. The CDR3 nucleotides read TGTGCCAGTTCGAATAGGCAGGGCAATACCGGGGAGCTGTTTTTT.

Turning to this clonotype: Relative to the germline gene, one junction end is altered; a read error may explain this. This chain uses TRBV2 with TRBJ2-1, with D perhaps matching TRBD1 or TRBD2 (5 bases each). Per the germline V gene, CDR1 is SNHLY and CDR2 is FYNNEI. This CDR3 spans 15 amino acids. The CDR3 DNA reads as TGTGCCAGCAATCTTGAGGGACGGGTCGGTAATGGGCAGTTCTTC. Protein sequence: CASNLEGRVGNGQFF.

This clonotype was observed many times. The V gene is TRBV20-1, the J gene TRBJ1-6; D gene uncertain. V lost 0 bases, J lost 16 bases, and 13 bases lay in between. Germline V gene sequence: CDR1 DFQATT, CDR2 SNEGSKA (reference sequence). CDR3 size: 12 residues. This chain's CDR3 is CSARDPKVMLHF. CDR3 in DNA: TGCAGTGCTAGAGATCCCAAAGTCATGCTCCACTTT.

The V call is TRBV7-2, the J call TRBJ2-3; 7 bases line up with TRBD2. The ends lost 5 bases at V and 3 bases at J; junction bases unmatched: 11. Germline CDR1 and CDR2: SGHTA and FQGNSA. The CDR3 loop spans 16 amino acids. The CDR3 nucleotides are TGTGCCAGCAGCCCCCGTCAGGGCGGGGGAACAGATACGCAGTATTTT. Translation: CASSPRQGGGTDTQYF.

This clonotype has ten or more counts. This chain connects TRBV27 to TRBJ2-5, with unresolved D. Germline CDR1 MNHEY, CDR2 SMNVEV (reference sequence). The CDR3 extends over 14 amino acids. Trimming pared 3 bases from V and 0 bases from J, leaving 8 bases between. CDR3 protein: CASSFLKNQETQYF. CDR3 DNA sequence: TGTGCCAGCAGTTTTTTGAAAAACCAAGAGACCCAGTACTTC.

This clonotype was observed many times. A single base separates this from a much larger clone, so it may be a read error. The rearrangement uses TRBV7-2 and TRBJ2-1; D gene unclear. The J call is in doubt because the DNA end fits TRBJ2-7 better. Germline CDR1 SGHTA, CDR2 FQGNSA. The CDR3 spans 13 residues. CDR3 bases: TGTGCCAGCAGCTTAGGAACTAACAATGAGCAGTACTTC. As protein: CASSLGTNNEQYF.

V gene TRBV11-2 combines with J gene TRBJ1-2; possible D gene TRBD1, 6 bases. Trimming took 1 base from V and 8 from J, leaving 14 bases between them. Per the germline V gene, CDR1 is SGHAT and CDR2 is FQNNGV. The CDR3 has 14 amino acids. CDR3 sequence (DNA): TGTGCCAGCAGCTTAGCTCTTACAGGGACCGGCTACACCTTC. The encoded protein is CASSLALTGTGYTF.

This clonotype was seen only once. Relative to the germline gene, one junction end is altered; a read error may explain this. V and J are TRBV20-1 and TRBJ2-3; no reliable D call. CDR1 DFQATT and CDR2 SNEGSKA come from the germline V gene (reference sequence). The CDR3 is 15 amino acids. CDR3 DNA: TGCAGTGCCCCCTCATCGGCCAGAAGCACAGATGCGCAGTATTTT. It is translated as CSAPSSARSTDAQYF.

Only a few counts were recorded for this clonotype. V usage is TRBV4-3 and J usage is TRBJ2-2, with D unresolved. The ends were cut back, 3 bases at V and 8 bases at J, with 7 bases in the middle. CDR3 length: 12 amino acids. Germline V gene lookup returns CDR1 LGHNA and CDR2 YSLEER. CDR3 residues: CASSQDWGELFF. DNA of the CDR3: TGCGCCAGCAGCCAGGATTGGGGGGAGCTGTTTTTT.